Included here is one TCR beta chain sequence, with context. No antigen is known for it. This record belongs to a study of T cell responses to AZD1222 COVID-19 vaccine. Study as a whole: Pooling was applied to second doses at about 4 or about 12 weeks. Study results and caveats: Unmutated variant regions are reportedly the target of nearly half of TCRs that are spike-specific. Just 5 or 6 AZD1222 recipients tested seropositive at baseline. Two AZD1222 doses significantly raised spike-specific TCR breadth and depth over controls.

Germline CDR1 SGHNT, CDR2 YENEEA. The CDR3 has 15 residues. The ends were cut back, 3 bases at V and 5 bases at J, with 16 bases in the middle. Assay used: immunoSEQ multiplex PCR; TCRdb lists only in-frame clones, some missing. The sample includes about 92,000 clones, roughly 87% of them seen just once. The gene calls are TRBV11-3 and TRBJ2-5, with D tentatively TRBD2 (5 bases). The clonotype comes from an adult in good health. Sample: peripheral blood, taken on day 0 of AZD1222 vaccination. CDR3 coding DNA: TGTGCCAGCAGCTTCTCGGGATCTTTCAGCGAGACCCAGTACTTC. Translation: CASSFSGSFSETQYF.